Reported below is one T cell receptor (beta chain). The data originate from a study of shared clonotypes between healthy human individuals. Germline lookup yields CDR1 GTSNPN and CDR2 SVGIG (reference sequence). Trimming removed 5 bases from V and 8 bases from J; junction bases left unmatched: 11. The CDR3 has 14 amino acids. The repertoire was sequenced with immunoSEQ multiplex PCR; TCRdb's copy has only in-frame clones and lacks some. The sample consists of about 480,000 clones, about four fifths of them appearing once. This TCR was sampled from a woman aged 40-49 years in good health. Some clones in this sample may be carry-over from other donors' samples. Sequenced sample: PBMCs. The V gene is TRBV30, the J gene TRBJ2-1; 8 bases are a match to TRBD2. The CDR3 loop reads CAWGGIAGNDEQFF. The CDR3 bases are TGTGCCTGGGGGGGGATAGCGGGAAATGATGAGCAGTTCTTC.